A selection of T cell receptor beta chains follows, all from one sample in a study of CD8 T cells in Susac syndrome. TCRdb passed the immunoSEQ multiplex PCR reads through MiXCR, listing each CDR3 protein once. Of about 430,000 distinct CDR3 sequences detected, 75% to 90% appear once; the ten largest clones hold around 0.12%. The sequenced material came from CD8+ T cells from PBMCs. The receptors shown here come from a human donor with multiple sclerosis. The CDR3 runs from the conserved cysteine through the conserved F or W. D genes are given only for firm matches. Clone size appears in some rows only: once, few, many, or a class for an expanded clone.

v_gene: TRBV11-2; d_gene: -; abundance: -; j_gene: TRBJ1-2; CDR3aa: CASSLVSGKDYGYTF; CDR3nt: TGTGCCAGCAGCTTAGTATCAGGCAAAGACTATGGCTACACCTTC
v_gene: TRBV6-1; d_gene: TRBD1; abundance: -; j_gene: TRBJ2-2; CDR3aa: CASKKPTGRGLTTGELFF; CDR3nt: TGTGCCAGCAAGAAGCCGACAGGGAGAGGGTTGACCACCGGGGAGCTGTTTTTT
v_gene: TRBV18; d_gene: TRBD2; abundance: few; j_gene: TRBJ2-3; CDR3aa: CASSPGLADTDTQYF; CDR3nt: TGTGCCAGCTCACCAGGACTAGCGGACACAGATACGCAGTATTTT
v_gene: TRBV5-1; d_gene: TRBD1; abundance: -; j_gene: TRBJ1-1; CDR3aa: CASSLVGTDNTEAFF; CDR3nt: TGCGCCAGCAGCTTGGTGGGGACAGACAACACTGAAGCTTTCTTT
v_gene: TRBV6-5; d_gene: -; abundance: -; j_gene: TRBJ2-2; CDR3aa: CASSYLAEHTGELFF; CDR3nt: TGTGCCAGCAGTTACTTGGCAGAGCACACCGGGGAGCTGTTTTTT
v_gene: TRBV6-5; d_gene: -; abundance: -; j_gene: TRBJ1-2; CDR3aa: CASSYSIAGADGYTF; CDR3nt: TGTGCCAGCAGTTACTCGATAGCAGGGGCTGATGGCTACACCTTC
v_gene: TRBV27; d_gene: -; abundance: -; j_gene: TRBJ1-1; CDR3aa: CASMTGGGTEAFF; CDR3nt: TGTGCCAGCATGACGGGGGGCGGCACTGAAGCTTTCTTT
v_gene: TRBV3-1; d_gene: TRBD2; abundance: once; j_gene: TRBJ2-7; CDR3aa: CASSLQPGGIEQYF; CDR3nt: TGTGCCAGCAGTTTGCAACCCGGGGGGATCGAGCAGTACTTC
v_gene: TRBV27; d_gene: -; abundance: -; j_gene: TRBJ2-6; CDR3aa: CASSSITGANVLTF; CDR3nt: TGTGCCAGCAGTTCGATTACTGGGGCCAACGTCCTGACTTTC
v_gene: TRBV7-6; d_gene: -; abundance: -; j_gene: TRBJ2-7; CDR3aa: CASSRVGAAEQYF; CDR3nt: TGTGCCAGCAGCCGGGTCGGGGCTGCCGAGCAGTACTTC
v_gene: TRBV5-1; d_gene: TRBD1; abundance: once; j_gene: TRBJ1-1; CDR3aa: CASSLALTGLPTEAFF; CDR3nt: TGCGCCAGCAGCCTGGCCTTGACAGGGCTCCCCACTGAAGCTTTCTTT
v_gene: TRBV11-2; d_gene: TRBD2; abundance: -; j_gene: TRBJ2-7; CDR3aa: CASSLGVLAGPYEQYF; CDR3nt: TGTGCCAGCAGCTTAGGAGTCCTAGCGGGGCCCTACGAGCAGTACTTC
v_gene: TRBV7-2; d_gene: -; abundance: -; j_gene: TRBJ2-7; CDR3aa: CASSWSPGQGIIQYF; CDR3nt: TGTGCCAGCAGCTGGAGTCCGGGGCAGGGTATAATCCAGTACTTC
v_gene: TRBV6-2/TRBV6-3; d_gene: -; abundance: -; j_gene: TRBJ2-7; CDR3aa: CASSYWRGDEQYF; CDR3nt: TGTGCCAGCAGTTACTGGAGGGGGGACGAGCAGTACTTC
v_gene: TRBV21-1; d_gene: -; abundance: -; j_gene: TRBJ2-4; CDR3aa: CASSKDRGGEGKNIQYF; CDR3nt: TGTGCCAGCAGCAAAGATAGAGGGGGGGAAGGCAAAAACATTCAGTACTTC
v_gene: TRBV21-1; d_gene: -; abundance: -; j_gene: TRBJ2-7; CDR3aa: CASSKRTRGGTSGNYEQYF; CDR3nt: TGTGCCAGCAGCAAAAGGACCCGCGGGGGGACTAGCGGTAACTACGAGCAGTACTTC
v_gene: TRBV5-1; d_gene: TRBD1; abundance: -; j_gene: TRBJ2-5; CDR3aa: CASSRTDREDETQYF; CDR3nt: TGCGCCAGCAGCCGCACGGACAGGGAGGATGAGACCCAGTACTTC
v_gene: TRBV20-1; d_gene: -; abundance: -; j_gene: TRBJ2-7; CDR3aa: CSASFLGAGHPYEQYF; CDR3nt: TGCAGTGCTAGTTTTCTAGGTGCGGGGCACCCCTACGAGCAGTACTTC
v_gene: TRBV20-1; d_gene: -; abundance: -; j_gene: TRBJ2-7; CDR3aa: CSAPGADPYEQYF; CDR3nt: TGCAGTGCCCCGGGCGCCGATCCCTACGAGCAGTACTTC
v_gene: TRBV3-1; d_gene: TRBD1; abundance: -; j_gene: TRBJ2-3; CDR3aa: CASSQSGTVPLDTQYF; CDR3nt: TGTGCCAGCAGCCAATCCGGGACAGTGCCTTTAGATACGCAGTATTTT
v_gene: TRBV10-3; d_gene: TRBD2; abundance: -; j_gene: TRBJ2-3; CDR3aa: CAISVGSGDSTDTQYF; CDR3nt: TGTGCCATCAGTGTTGGTAGCGGGGATAGCACAGATACGCAGTATTTT
v_gene: TRBV7-9; d_gene: -; abundance: -; j_gene: TRBJ2-7; CDR3aa: CASSLEVGVSYEQYF; CDR3nt: TGTGCCAGCAGCTTAGAGGTAGGGGTCTCCTACGAGCAGTACTTC
v_gene: TRBV12-3/TRBV12-4; d_gene: -; abundance: -; j_gene: TRBJ2-7; CDR3aa: CASNPGTAAEQYF; CDR3nt: TGTGCCAGCAACCCCGGGACCGCCGCGGAGCAGTACTTC
v_gene: TRBV4-1; d_gene: -; abundance: -; j_gene: TRBJ2-7; CDR3aa: CASSPAGVGYEQYF; CDR3nt: TGCGCCAGCAGCCCGGCCGGAGTCGGATACGAGCAGTACTTC
v_gene: TRBV19; d_gene: -; abundance: -; j_gene: TRBJ1-5; CDR3aa: CASSMLGYDQPQHF; CDR3nt: TGTGCCAGTAGTATGTTAGGGTATGATCAGCCCCAGCATTTT
v_gene: TRBV12-3/TRBV12-4; d_gene: TRBD1; abundance: -; j_gene: TRBJ1-1; CDR3aa: CASSTAGGPSTEAFF; CDR3nt: TGTGCCAGCAGTACAGCAGGGGGGCCCTCCACTGAAGCTTTCTTT
v_gene: TRBV24-1; d_gene: -; abundance: -; j_gene: TRBJ2-7; CDR3aa: CATGDSLYEQYF; CDR3nt: TGTGCCACCGGAGACAGCCTCTACGAGCAGTACTTC
v_gene: TRBV7-6; d_gene: -; abundance: -; j_gene: TRBJ2-7; CDR3aa: CASSSVQGDEQYF; CDR3nt: TGTGCCAGCAGCTCAGTACAGGGAGACGAGCAGTACTTC
v_gene: TRBV27; d_gene: -; abundance: -; j_gene: TRBJ2-7; CDR3aa: CASGNPETYEQYF; CDR3nt: TGTGCCAGCGGAAATCCAGAGACTTACGAGCAGTACTTC
v_gene: TRBV5-4; d_gene: -; abundance: -; j_gene: TRBJ2-3; CDR3aa: CASSAEGWRSDTQYF; CDR3nt: TGTGCCAGCAGCGCTGAAGGCTGGCGGAGCGATACGCAGTATTTT
v_gene: TRBV24-1; d_gene: -; abundance: -; j_gene: TRBJ1-5; CDR3aa: CATSDRRTAQPQHF; CDR3nt: TGTGCCACCAGTGACAGAAGGACCGCCCAACCCCAGCATTTT
v_gene: TRBV6-1; d_gene: -; abundance: -; j_gene: TRBJ1-5; CDR3aa: CASSEALFNEGNQPQHF; CDR3nt: TGTGCCAGCAGTGAGGCCCTCTTTAATGAAGGCAATCAGCCCCAGCATTTT
v_gene: TRBV12-3/TRBV12-4; d_gene: -; abundance: -; j_gene: TRBJ2-1; CDR3aa: CASSARTIANEQFF; CDR3nt: TGTGCCAGCAGCGCTCGGACTATAGCGAATGAGCAGTTCTTC
v_gene: TRBV9; d_gene: TRBD1; abundance: -; j_gene: TRBJ2-5; CDR3aa: CASSVRQGRQETQYF; CDR3nt: TGTGCCAGCAGCGTCCGACAGGGTCGGCAAGAGACCCAGTACTTC
v_gene: TRBV7-2; d_gene: -; abundance: -; j_gene: TRBJ2-1; CDR3aa: CASSLGYLPTYNEQFF; CDR3nt: TGTGCCAGCAGCTTAGGATATCTACCGACCTACAATGAGCAGTTCTTC
v_gene: TRBV29-1; d_gene: -; abundance: -; j_gene: TRBJ1-2; CDR3aa: CSVLRTESNYGYTF; CDR3nt: TGCAGCGTTCTGAGGACGGAAAGTAATTATGGCTACACCTTC
v_gene: TRBV27; d_gene: TRBD1; abundance: once; j_gene: TRBJ2-7; CDR3aa: CASSFGTGEQYF; CDR3nt: TGTGCCAGCAGTTTTGGGACAGGGGAGCAGTACTTC
v_gene: TRBV27; d_gene: TRBD2; abundance: once; j_gene: TRBJ2-7; CDR3aa: CASRLAADPYEQYF; CDR3nt: TGTGCCAGCCGACTAGCGGCAGACCCCTACGAGCAGTACTTC
v_gene: TRBV20-1; d_gene: -; abundance: -; j_gene: TRBJ2-1; CDR3aa: CSARAALNYNGQFF; CDR3nt: TGCAGTGCTAGAGCGGCGTTAAATTACAATGGGCAGTTCTTC
v_gene: TRBV6-6; d_gene: -; abundance: -; j_gene: TRBJ1-6; CDR3aa: CASSPRGWGLLSLHF; CDR3nt: TGTGCCAGCAGTCCCCGGGGATGGGGCCTTTTAAGCCTCCACTTT
v_gene: TRBV4-1; d_gene: -; abundance: -; j_gene: TRBJ2-2; CDR3aa: CASSHIRDERELFF; CDR3nt: TGCGCCAGCAGCCACATCCGGGACGAGAGGGAGCTGTTTTTT
v_gene: TRBV7-6; d_gene: -; abundance: -; j_gene: TRBJ2-1; CDR3aa: CASSWGPLIVDHEQFF; CDR3nt: TGTGCCAGCAGCTGGGGGCCCTTGATCGTCGACCATGAGCAGTTCTTC
v_gene: TRBV6-1; d_gene: TRBD1; abundance: -; j_gene: TRBJ1-1; CDR3aa: CASRSTDRDGTEAFF; CDR3nt: TGTGCCAGCAGGTCCACTGACAGGGACGGGACTGAAGCTTTCTTT
v_gene: TRBV4-2; d_gene: TRBD1; abundance: few; j_gene: TRBJ2-7; CDR3aa: CASSQVGTGEYEQYF; CDR3nt: TGTGCCAGCAGCCAAGTAGGGACAGGAGAGTACGAGCAGTACTTC
v_gene: TRBV6-5; d_gene: -; abundance: -; j_gene: TRBJ2-1; CDR3aa: CASSYSLAYNEQFF; CDR3nt: TGTGCCAGCAGTTACTCGCTTGCCTACAATGAGCAGTTCTTC
v_gene: TRBV28; d_gene: -; abundance: -; j_gene: TRBJ2-7; CDR3aa: CASSDVRTVYEQYF; CDR3nt: TGTGCCAGCAGTGACGTACGGACAGTTTACGAGCAGTACTTC
v_gene: TRBV19; d_gene: TRBD2; abundance: -; j_gene: TRBJ2-7; CDR3aa: CASSPSGGHSYEQYF; CDR3nt: TGTGCCAGTAGCCCTAGCGGGGGGCACTCCTACGAGCAGTACTTC
v_gene: TRBV27; d_gene: -; abundance: -; j_gene: TRBJ1-5; CDR3aa: CAGSLGGQNQPQHF; CDR3nt: TGTGCCGGCAGCTTGGGTGGGCAGAACCAGCCCCAGCATTTT
v_gene: TRBV27; d_gene: -; abundance: -; j_gene: TRBJ1-1; CDR3aa: CASRPGAAVEAFF; CDR3nt: TGTGCCAGCAGACCGGGGGCGGCTGTTGAAGCTTTCTTT
v_gene: TRBV5-6; d_gene: -; abundance: -; j_gene: TRBJ1-1; CDR3aa: CASSWERQMNTEAFF; CDR3nt: TGTGCCAGCAGCTGGGAACGACAGATGAACACTGAAGCTTTCTTT
v_gene: TRBV5-5; d_gene: -; abundance: -; j_gene: TRBJ2-3; CDR3aa: CASVGGDTQYF; CDR3nt: TGTGCCAGCGTCGGTGGGGATACGCAGTATTTT
v_gene: TRBV6-5; d_gene: -; abundance: -; j_gene: TRBJ2-7; CDR3aa: CASSYPGNLYEQYF; CDR3nt: TGTGCCAGCAGTTACCCAGGGAACCTCTACGAGCAGTACTTC
v_gene: TRBV24-1; d_gene: TRBD2; abundance: -; j_gene: TRBJ2-1; CDR3aa: CATSDGGLAGRASSYNEQFF; CDR3nt: TGTGCCACCAGTGATGGCGGACTAGCGGGTAGAGCCAGCTCCTACAATGAGCAGTTCTTC